The rows below give T cell receptor beta chains drawn from one sample of a study of Ad26.COV2.S vaccination and SARS-CoV-2 variants. Only in-frame clones appear in the TCRdb table, and some are missing; sequencing was by immunoSEQ multiplex PCR. The profile shows about 460,000 clones, roughly nine tenths of them singletons. The source was peripheral blood, collected in a trial of Ad26.COV2.S vaccine versus placebo. The receptors here all came from a person between 18 and 60 years old who received the Ad26.COV2.S COVID-19 vaccine or a placebo. Both conserved end residues are part of each CDR3. A D gene is named only where the DNA matches it firmly. Only part of the rows carry a size: once, few, many, or a class if the clone is expanded.

>.|.|TRBJ2-6|TRBV19
TGTGCCAGTAGTCTGGCTGGGGCCAACGTCCTGACTTTC
CASSLAGANVLTF
>TRBD1|.|TRBJ2-6|TRBV27
TGTGCCAGCAGTCCGGGACAGGGGACCCCCGCGGCCAACGTCCTGACTTTC
CASSPGQGTPAANVLTF
>.|.|TRBJ2-7|TRBV9
TGTGCCAGCAGCGGGGGGGTAGGCACCGCCTACGAGCAGTACTTC
CASSGGVGTAYEQYF
>TRBD1|.|TRBJ1-1|TRBV2
TGTGCCAGCAGTACCGGGACAGGAGTCACTGAAGCTTTCTTT
CASSTGTGVTEAFF
>.|.|TRBJ1-2|TRBV5-1
TGCGCCAGCAGCTTGGGGCAGGGGTTCTATGGCTACACCTTC
CASSLGQGFYGYTF
>TRBD2|once|TRBJ2-3|TRBV18
TGTGCCAGCTCACCACCGCTAGCGGGCGGCACAGATACGCAGTATTTT
CASSPPLAGGTDTQYF
>TRBD2|.|TRBJ2-3|TRBV7-3
TGTGCCAGCAGCTTAGCCCACCGGGGGGTGGCTAGGGCAGATACGCAGTATTTT
CASSLAHRGVARADTQYF
>.|.|TRBJ2-5|TRBV21-1
TGTGCCAGCAGCAAAGTTAGGGTTTCGGAGACCCAGTACTTC
CASSKVRVSETQYF
>.|.|TRBJ1-5|TRBV5-4
TGTGCCAGCAGCTTGGATAATCAGCCCCAGCATTTT
CASSLDNQPQHF
>.|.|TRBJ2-7|TRBV13
TGTGCCAGCAGCGCGAAGGGACGGGAGAACTACGAGCAGTACTTC
CASSAKGRENYEQYF
>TRBD1|once|TRBJ1-1|TRBV6-5
TGTGCCAGCAGCAGGGGGGGAAACACTGAAGCTTTCTTT
CASSRGGNTEAFF